This TCR beta chain was recorded in a study of identical twins' blood T cells. Study-level background: Some twelve libraries, six alpha and six beta, gave roughly 51 million reads.

Trimming removed 6 bases at V and 3 bases at J, with 11 bases between. The CDR3 runs 13 residues. Germline V gives CDR1 MNHEY, CDR2 SVGAGI. One entry per CDR3 protein results from TCRdb running MiXCR on the 5' RACE reads. The sample carries about 370,000 distinct CDR3 sequences, more than 25% recorded once. The J gene is TRBJ1-1, the V gene TRBV6-5; maybe TRBD1 (5 bases). The receptor's source is a woman between 18 and 50 years old in good health. The sample was PBMCs. Written as DNA, the CDR3 is TGTGCCAGCAGAGGGGCACAGGACACTGAAGCTTTCTTT. Encoded protein: CASRGAQDTEAFF.